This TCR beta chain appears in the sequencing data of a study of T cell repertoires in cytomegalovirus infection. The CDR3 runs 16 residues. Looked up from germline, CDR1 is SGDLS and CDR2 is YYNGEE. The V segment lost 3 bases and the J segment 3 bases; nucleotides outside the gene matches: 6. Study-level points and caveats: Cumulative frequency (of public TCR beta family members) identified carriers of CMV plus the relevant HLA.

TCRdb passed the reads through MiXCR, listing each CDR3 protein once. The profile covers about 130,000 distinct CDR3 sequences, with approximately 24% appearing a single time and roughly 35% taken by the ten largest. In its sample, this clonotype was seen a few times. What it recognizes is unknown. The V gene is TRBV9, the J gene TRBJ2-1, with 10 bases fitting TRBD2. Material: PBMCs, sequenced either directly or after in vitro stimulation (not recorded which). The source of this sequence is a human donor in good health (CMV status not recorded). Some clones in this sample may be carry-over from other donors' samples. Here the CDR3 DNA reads TGTGCCAGCAGCGGACTAGCGGGCGGCTTCTACAATGAGCAGTTCTTC. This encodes CASSGLAGGFYNEQFF. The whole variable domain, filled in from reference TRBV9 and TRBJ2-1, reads DSGVTQTPKHLITATGQRVTLRCSPRSGDLSVYWYQQSLDQGLQFLIQYYNGEERAKGNILERFSAQQFPDLHSELNLSSLELGDSALYFCASSGLAGGFYNEQFFGPGTRLTVL.